This T cell receptor beta chain comes out of a study of spatial heterogeneity in lung cancer. With V trimmed by 5 bases and J by 4 bases, 5 bases remained unmatched. This CDR3 is 14 amino acids long. Germline assignment: CDR1 DFQATT and CDR2 SNEGSKA (reference sequence). Time point noted: sample taken at primary tumor resection. Sequencing was performed on whole RNA extracted from tumor and nontumor lung tissue, or from frozen PBMC, and the material was left unsorted. Donors were around 70 untreated early-stage non-small cell lung cancer patients. TCRdb reanalysed the 5' RACE reads using MiXCR and keeps one entry per CDR3 protein. This sample has about 23,000 distinct CDR3 sequences, with approximately 5% found just once. This clonotype was recorded many times.

V usage is TRBV20-1 and J usage is TRBJ2-2; TRBD2 agrees at 9 bases. Sequenced here: PBMCs, sampled at surgery. The TCR comes from a male donor with early-stage non-small cell lung cancer. CDR3 amino acids: CSAPQREATGELFF. As DNA, the CDR3 is TGCAGTGCTCCCCAGCGGGAGGCCACCGGGGAGCTGTTTTTT.